The clone carrying this T cell receptor (beta chain) turned up a few times. This entry comes from a study of cytomegalovirus exposure and HLA in healthy donors. PCR involved 60 Vbeta and 13 Jbeta primers. Data came from immunoSEQ multiplex PCR; TCRdb stores just in-frame clones and leaves some out. The table lists about 150,000 clones, roughly 80% of them singletons. The CDR3 has 11 amino acids. The V and J ends lost 5 bases and 5 bases respectively, with 6 bases between them. CDR1 is SEHNR and CDR2 is FQNEAQ in the germline V gene (reference sequence). The sequence was collected from a woman in her forties in good health and CMV-seropositive. Source material: PBMCs. V gene TRBV7-9 combines with J gene TRBJ2-5, with unresolved D. The CDR3 nucleotides read TGTGCCAGCAGCCCCTCGGAGACCCAGTACTTC. This sequence encodes CASSPSETQYF.